This T cell receptor (beta chain) was obtained from a study of memory CD4+ T cells and cytomegalovirus serostatus. Study overall: Of the healthy Belgian adults, 8 to 10 were CMV seropositive and about 24 seronegative.

Single viable CD3+CD4+CD8-CD45RO+ cells were sorted as the memory CD4+ T cells. Serostatus was set by detecting CMV pp150, pp28, p38, p52 IgG. CD4+ T cells were isolated by positive magnetic selection. This clone has a handful of counts. Under the authors' procedure: After removing out-of-frame reads, millions of distinct TCRbeta sequences remained. Some clones are missing from TCRdb's copy, which holds only in-frame ones; the method was immunoSEQ multiplex PCR. V and J calls and clone size are copied from that table; D and trimming were computed from the DNA. The sample yields 50,000 or so clones, 74% seen once. The germline CDR1 and CDR2 sequences are MNHEY and SMNVEV (reference sequence). The V end lost 3 bases, the J end lost 3 bases, and 8 bases lay between the germline ends. The CDR3 has 13 amino acids.

The sequencing input was memory CD4+ T cells from blood. This chain links TRBV27 with TRBJ2-5; possible D gene TRBD2, 6 bases. This clonotype was obtained from an adult in good health and CMV-seropositive. CDR3 region: CASSFGGEETQYF. CDR3 sequence (DNA): TGTGCCAGCAGTTTCGGAGGGGAAGAGACCCAGTACTTC.